Shown below are 21 T cell receptor beta chains from a single sample sequenced in a study of metastatic and nonmetastatic thyroid tumors. No patient received treatment before thyroid surgery. With MiXCR, TCRdb reprocessed the PCR reads. The sample records 15,000 to 20,000 clones, around 26% being singletons. The sequenced sample consisted of tumor tissue. The receptors were sampled from a female donor with papillary thyroid cancer or a benign thyroid nodule (not recorded which). Some clones in this sample may be carry-over from other donors' samples.

This clone came up a few times. CDR3 nucleotides: TGTGCCAGCCGTAAAACCCAGACAGGGACTGAGCAGTTCTTC. Protein: CASRKTQTGTEQFF. The chain recombines TRBV27 with TRBJ2-1; TRBD1 aligns across 7 bases. The CDR3 consists of 14 residues. From germline, CDR1 is MNHEY and CDR2 SMNVEV (reference sequence). Trimming took 8 bases from V and 9 from J; bases not matched to a gene: 13.

The chain has TRBV19 and TRBJ2-7; the D is unclear. The germline V gene has CDR1 LNHDA and CDR2 SQIVND (reference sequence). This CDR3 has 13 amino acids. V lost 7 bases and J 0 bases, leaving 10 bases between the germline ends. Here the CDR3 reads CASNPTGSYEQYF. Here the CDR3 DNA reads TGTGCCAGTAACCCGACTGGCTCCTACGAGCAGTACTTC. The complete variable domain, with remaining parts taken from reference TRBV19 and TRBJ2-7, reads DGGITQSPKYLFRKEGQNVTLSCEQNLNHDAMYWYRQDPGQGLRLIYYSQIVNDFQKGDIAEGYSVSREKKESFPLTVTSAQKNPTAFYLCASNPTGSYEQYFGPGTRLTVT.

This clone was detected a few times. This chain connects TRBV6-5 to TRBJ2-2, with no clear D. The CDR3 sequence is 13 residues long. Germline V gene lookup returns CDR1 MNHEY and CDR2 SVGAGI. V lost 6 bases and J 6 bases, leaving 11 bases between the germline ends. This CDR3 reads CASRVTGSGELFF. The CDR3 bases are TGTGCCAGCAGGGTCACGGGTTCCGGGGAGCTGTTTTTT.

This clone was observed a handful of times. The chain has TRBV6-1 and TRBJ2-7; TRBD1 agrees at 10 bases. Trimming took 5 bases from V and 5 from J; bases not matched to a gene: 6. Per the germline V gene, CDR1 is MNHNS and CDR2 is SASEGT. This CDR3 has 14 amino acids. The CDR3 DNA sequence: TGTGCCAGCAGTCGGACAGGGGGTACCCACGAGCAGTACTTC. Translation gives CASSRTGGTHEQYF.

The V gene is TRBV6-1, the J gene TRBJ2-1, with D possibly being TRBD2 (5 bases). Germline CDR1 and CDR2: MNHNS and SASEGT. V was pared by 2 bases and J by 12 bases, with 11 bases between. The CDR3 runs to 12 residues. CDR3 region: CASSEFGDRQFF. The CDR3 DNA is TGTGCCAGCAGTGAATTCGGGGATCGGCAGTTCTTC.

The chain combines TRBV6-1 with TRBJ2-7; no clear D. V was shortened by 5 bases and J by 4 bases, with 6 bases between the two germline ends. Germline V gene data show CDR1 as MNHNS and CDR2 as SASEGT. This CDR3 spans 11 amino acids. The CDR3 DNA is TGTGCCAGCAGTCTAGAATACGAGCAGTACTTC. Protein product: CASSLEYEQYF.

CDR3 DNA: TGCAGCTTATTACAGGCTAGCGGGAGAGGAACACCGGGGGAGCTGTTTTTT. Protein sequence: CSLLQASGRGTPGELFF. This sequence joins TRBV20-1 and TRBJ2-2; 10 nucleotides match TRBD2. Germline CDR1 and CDR2: DFQATT and SNEGSKA (reference sequence). The CDR3 runs to 17 residues.

This clone has a handful of counts. The chain uses TRBV6-1 and TRBJ1-2, with D maybe TRBD1 (6 bases). CDR1 and CDR2 (germline): MNHNS, SASEGT. The CDR3 consists of 12 residues. V gave up 10 bases and J gave up 7 bases, with 16 bases separating them. The CDR3 DNA reads TGTGCCATCAGCCCGACAGGCGGTGGCTACACCTTC. Protein: CAISPTGGGYTF.

The table lists this clone with a few counts. V and J are TRBV28 and TRBJ1-5; 9 nucleotides match TRBD1. Germline CDR1 reads MDHEN; CDR2 reads SYDVKM. The CDR3 extends over 18 amino acids. V gave up 6 bases and J gave up 0 bases; unmatched junction bases: 12. CDR3 sequence: CASSRSRTGVNSNQPQHF. The CDR3 DNA is TGTGCCAGCAGCCGTAGCCGGACAGGGGTTAATAGCAATCAGCCCCAGCATTTT. The variable domain in full, completed from reference TRBV28 and TRBJ1-5, reads DVKVTQSSRYLVKRTGEKVFLECVQDMDHENMFWYRQDPGLGLRLIYFSYDVKMKEKGDIPEGYSVSREKKERFSLILESASTNQTSMYLCASSRSRTGVNSNQPQHFGDGTRLSIL.

This clone was observed a few times. The CDR3 protein is CASSGQTGNTIYF. In DNA form, the CDR3 reads TGTGCCAGTTCGGGACAGACTGGAAACACCATATATTTT. The rearrangement uses TRBV12-3 or TRBV12-4 and TRBJ1-3; 7 bases agree with TRBD1. The trim removed 9 bases at V and 2 bases at J, leaving 4 bases unmatched. This CDR3 is 13 amino acids long.

This clone has a count of ten or more. CDR3 region: CSVDAGDEQYF. The CDR3 DNA is TGCAGCGTTGACGCCGGGGACGAGCAGTACTTC. This chain joins TRBV29-1 and TRBJ2-7; tentative D call: TRBD2 (5 bases). This CDR3 contains 11 residues. Germline-derived CDR1 and CDR2 are SQVTM and ANQGSEA. The ends were cut back, 3 bases at V and 5 bases at J, with 8 bases in the middle.

This sequence joins TRBV5-4 and TRBJ1-1; 8 positions match TRBD1. V was pared by 7 bases and J by 7 bases, with 18 bases of the junction left unmatched. The CDR3 totals 16 residues. Germline lookup yields CDR1 SGHNT and CDR2 YYREEE (reference sequence). This CDR3 reads CASGGGQGSTKSEAFF. In DNA, the CDR3 is TGTGCCAGCGGGGGAGGACAGGGCTCCACAAAGAGTGAAGCTTTCTTT. The variable domain in full, with the rest retrieved from reference TRBV5-4 and TRBJ1-1, is ETGVTQSPTHLIKTRGQQVTLRCSSQSGHNTVSWYQQALGQGPQFIFQYYREEENGRGNFPPRFSGLQFPNYSSELNVNALELDDSALYLCASGGGQGSTKSEAFFGQGTRLTVV.

With regard to this clone: This CDR3 is missing its conserved last phenylalanine or tryptophan, likely due to a read error. No DNA is shown, since the ends of the CDR3 on it are uncertain; the CDR3 is the one TCRdb lists. The rearrangement links TRBV6-1 to TRBJ2-7; TRBD1 reflects the table's D call only, with no check against the DNA. Germline assignment: CDR1 MNHNS and CDR2 SASEGT. Both ends counted, the CDR3 spans 12 residues. CDR3 in amino acids: CASSEFRDGNII.

The chain uses TRBV6-2 or TRBV6-3 and TRBJ2-7, with TRBD2 as a possible D gene (6 bases). CDR3 length equals 13 residues. Germline loops: CDR1 MNHEY, CDR2 SVGEGT. V lost 11 bases to trimming and J lost 6 bases, with 20 bases between them. CDR3 in DNA: TGTGCCCGCGTCAGGCAGGCCGGGGGCGAGCAGTACTTC. It translates to CARVRQAGGEQYF.

V usage is TRBV28 and J usage is TRBJ2-2, with 9 positions matching TRBD1. This CDR3 is built from 16 residues. Germline trimming cut 6 bases from V and 4 bases from J; bases unmatched to any gene: 9. CDR1 and CDR2 from the germline V gene are MDHEN and SYDVKM. The CDR3 loop reads CASSFRQGGGTGELFF. The CDR3 nucleotides read TGTGCCAGCAGCTTCCGACAGGGGGGGGGCACCGGGGAGCTGTTTTTT. Full variable domain (remainder filled in from reference TRBV28 and TRBJ2-2): DVKVTQSSRYLVKRTGEKVFLECVQDMDHENMFWYRQDPGLGLRLIYFSYDVKMKEKGDIPEGYSVSREKKERFSLILESASTNQTSMYLCASSFRQGGGTGELFFGEGSRLTVL.

The J gene is TRBJ2-1, the V gene TRBV5-1; 7 bases are shared with TRBD2. Germline CDR1 reads SGHRS; CDR2 reads YFSETQ. Trimming at V came to 7 bases and at J to 8 bases, leaving 9 bases not matched to a gene. The CDR3 is 13 residues long. CDR3: CASSRDGGDEQFF. CDR3 sequence (DNA): TGCGCCAGCTCTAGGGATGGGGGGGATGAGCAGTTCTTC.

The genes are TRBV6-1 and TRBJ1-3; 7 nucleotides align to TRBD1. CDR3 length: 13 amino acids. From germline, CDR1 is MNHNS and CDR2 SASEGT. V trimming: 6 bases; J trimming: 2 bases; junction bases outside the gene matches: 1. The CDR3, as DNA: TGTGCCAGCAGAGACAGGGCTGGAAACACCATATATTTT. Translating gives CASRDRAGNTIYF.

This clone appeared a few times. The chain recombines TRBV28 with TRBJ1-5; TRBD1 aligns across 7 bases. From germline, CDR1 is MDHEN and CDR2 SYDVKM. The CDR3 consists of 16 residues. Germline trimming cut 6 bases from V and 1 base from J; bases unmatched to any gene: 9. The CDR3 sequence is CASSSPTGISNQPQHF. CDR3 nucleotides: TGTGCCAGCAGCAGTCCGACAGGGATAAGCAATCAGCCCCAGCATTTT.

This clone was detected only a few times. The V gene is TRBV27, the J gene TRBJ2-7, with TRBD1 matching over 10 bases. The CDR3 covers 14 residues. Germline V gene lookup returns CDR1 MNHEY and CDR2 SMNVEV (reference sequence). V was clipped by 7 bases and J by 3 bases; unmatched bases: 6. CDR3 residues: CASNYRDRGYEQYF. Here the CDR3 DNA reads TGTGCCAGCAATTACCGGGACAGGGGCTACGAGCAGTACTTC.

V is TRBV6-5 and J is TRBJ1-1; 9 bases match TRBD1. Germline V gene data show CDR1 as MNHEY and CDR2 as SVGAGI. The length of the CDR3 is 15 residues. The ends lost 4 bases at V and 5 bases at J; junction bases unmatched: 8. The CDR3 DNA follows: TGTGCCAGCAGTTCCCAGACAGGGGGGAAGACTGAAGCTTTCTTT. Its protein product is CASSSQTGGKTEAFF.

This clone was detected a few times. This chain joins TRBV6-1 and TRBJ2-2; D is perhaps TRBD1 (5 bases). Between the trimmed V and J ends, which lost 5 bases and 0 bases, there was a span of 7 bases. CDR3 length equals 14 residues. CDR1 is MNHNS, CDR2 SASEGT, per germline. The CDR3 region is CASSFRANTGELFF. The CDR3 nucleotides read TGTGCCAGCAGTTTCAGGGCGAACACCGGGGAGCTGTTTTTT.